This TCR beta chain was sequenced in a study of shared clonotypes between healthy human individuals. Generated by immunoSEQ multiplex PCR, the TCRdb table keeps only in-frame clones and is missing some. The repertoire consists of more than 1,200,000 clones, with approximately 98.5% occurring once and the leading ten covering 0.36%. J lost 1 base, V lost 5 bases, and 5 bases had no gene match. Looked up from germline, CDR1 is GTSNPN and CDR2 is SVGIG (reference sequence). The CDR3 contains 14 residues. Comment on this clone: Its cognate antigen is unknown.

Whole-study results and caveats: Clonotypes that were shared across a handful of donors made up about 5.1% of naive CD4 clonotypes.

The J gene is TRBJ2-7, the V gene TRBV30, with TRBD2 matching over 10 bases. This TCR derives from a man aged 25 to 45 in good health. Sequencing input: naive CD4+ T cells sorted from blood. Subset in this sample: CD45RA+ positively selected. Here the CDR3 reads CAWVAGGLSYEQYF. DNA of the CDR3: TGTGCCTGGGTAGCGGGAGGCCTTTCCTACGAGCAGTACTTC. Filled out from reference TRBV30 and TRBJ2-7, the complete variable domain reads SQTIHQWPATLVQPVGSPLSLECTVEGTSNPNLYWYRQAAGRGLQLLFYSVGIGQISSEVPQNLSASRPQDRQFILSSKKLLLSDSGFYLCAWVAGGLSYEQYFGPGTRLTVT.